Below, 15 T cell receptor beta chains from the same sample are listed, as sequenced in a study of cytomegalovirus exposure and HLA in healthy donors. With 60 Vbeta and 13 Jbeta primers, the PCR was carried out. Repertoires were generated with immunoSEQ multiplex PCR, while TCRdb's copy carries only in-frame clones and drops some. Among about 160,000 clones listed, 81% were seen once. Sequenced: PBMCs. The receptors come from a man aged 45-65 years in good health and CMV-seropositive.

The rearrangement uses TRBV7-2 and TRBJ2-5, with a weak D call TRBD1 (6 bases). CDR3 length equals 14 residues. The germline V and J ends were trimmed by 6 bases and 5 bases, with 16 bases remaining between them. Germline V CDR1 and CDR2: SGHTA, FQGNSA. The CDR3 loop reads CASSTERGWETQYF. CDR3 DNA: TGTGCCAGCAGTACCGAAAGGGGGTGGGAGACCCAGTACTTC. Full variable domain (missing parts from reference TRBV7-2 and TRBJ2-5): GAGVSQSPSNKVTEKGKDVELRCDPISGHTALYWYRQSLGQGLEFLIYFQGNSAPDKSGLPSDRFSAERTGGSVSTLTIQRTQQEDSAVYLCASSTERGWETQYFGPGTRLLVL.

The chain is built from TRBV6-5 and TRBJ1-1; D is perhaps TRBD1 (6 bases). The V end lost 4 bases, the J end lost 0 bases, and 9 bases lay between the germline ends. CDR1 MNHEY and CDR2 SVGAGI come from the germline V gene. The length of the CDR3 is 14 residues. The DNA for the CDR3 is TGTGCCAGCAGTTTGGACAGCCTGAACACTGAAGCTTTCTTT. As protein: CASSLDSLNTEAFF.

The table lists this clone with a count of one. The chain couples TRBV27 to TRBJ2-5; 9 positions agree with TRBD2. CDR1 and CDR2 (germline): MNHEY, SMNVEV (reference sequence). V gave up 5 bases and J gave up 1 base; unmatched junction bases: 2. There are 14 residues in the CDR3. CDR3 in DNA: TGTGCCAGCAGTCGGCGGGGGGGCCAAGAGACCCAGTACTTC. Amino acids: CASSRRGGQETQYF.

V usage is TRBV2 and J usage is TRBJ2-1; 8 bases map to TRBD2. Unmatched junction bases numbered 6, after V lost 5 bases and J lost 3 bases. The length of the CDR3 is 15 residues. CDR1 is SNHLY and CDR2 is FYNNEI in the germline V gene. CDR3 residues: CASSPWGTSYNEQFF. For the CDR3, the DNA is TGTGCCAGCAGTCCATGGGGGACTAGCTACAATGAGCAGTTCTTC. The full variable domain, with the rest looked up from reference TRBV2 and TRBJ2-1, is EPEVTQTPSHQVTQMGQEVILRCVPISNHLYFYWYRQILGQKVEFLVSFYNNEISEKSEIFDDQFSVERPDGSNFTLKIRSTKLEDSAMYFCASSPWGTSYNEQFFGPGTRLTVL.

V and J are TRBV28 and TRBJ2-7; TRBD2 is a possible D gene (5 bases). Germline loops: CDR1 MDHEN, CDR2 SYDVKM. CDR3 length: 13 residues. V gave up 8 bases and J gave up 2 bases, with 13 bases separating them. CDR3: CASGGAPTYEQYF. CDR3 coding DNA: TGTGCCAGCGGAGGAGCGCCCACCTACGAGCAGTACTTC.

This clone has only one observation. The V call is TRBV4-1, the J call TRBJ1-2; 8 bases fit TRBD1. V lost 3 bases, J lost 5 bases, and 5 bases stayed unmatched. The germline V gene encodes CDR1 MGHRA and CDR2 YSYEKL. The CDR3 extends over 14 amino acids. CDR3 sequence reads: CASSQAGGPYGYTF. As DNA, the CDR3 is TGCGCCAGCAGCCAGGCAGGGGGCCCTTATGGCTACACCTTC.

This clone was seen only once. This chain joins TRBV9 and TRBJ2-3; 9 bases map to TRBD1. V shed 0 bases, J shed 3 bases, and the junction held 2 bases outside the gene matches. The CDR3 covers 15 residues. Germline CDR1 is SGDLS and CDR2 is YYNGEE. The CDR3, as DNA: TGTGCCAGCAGCGTAGAGGGACAGGGTACAGATACGCAGTATTTT. It yields the protein CASSVEGQGTDTQYF.

This sequence joins TRBV5-1 and TRBJ1-2, with TRBD1 identical over 8 bases. J gave up 6 bases and V 4 bases, and 8 bases lay outside the gene matches. Germline V gene lookup returns CDR1 SGHRS and CDR2 YFSETQ. The CDR3 extends over 14 amino acids. Here the CDR3 DNA reads TGCGCCAGCAGCCAGGGACAGGAGATGAATGGCTACACCTTC. As protein: CASSQGQEMNGYTF.

This chain joins TRBV7-2 and TRBJ1-1; 7 nucleotides line up with TRBD1. The junction had 2 bases not matched to a gene; V was cut back by 4 bases and J by 0 bases. Germline assignment: CDR1 SGHTA and CDR2 FQGNSA. This CDR3 is 14 amino acids long. The CDR3 bases are TGTGCCAGCAGCTCCGGACAGGTGAACACTGAAGCTTTCTTT. Translating gives CASSSGQVNTEAFF.

V usage is TRBV5-1 and J usage is TRBJ2-5; 8 bases agree with TRBD2. The V and J ends lost 1 base and 1 base, in that order; junction bases with no gene match: 6. This CDR3 contains 16 residues. Germline values: CDR1 SGHRS, CDR2 YFSETQ. The DNA for the CDR3 is TGCGCCAGCAGCTTGATCCCGGGGGGGCTCCAAGAGACCCAGTACTTC. Translation gives CASSLIPGGLQETQYF.

V usage is TRBV4-2 and J usage is TRBJ2-7, with 13 bases identical to TRBD2. Germline lookup yields CDR1 LGHNA and CDR2 YNFKEQ. The ends lost 4 bases at V and 2 bases at J; junction bases unmatched: 8. CDR3 size: 17 residues. The CDR3, as DNA: TGTGCCAGCAGCCGACCGAGGACTAGCGGGGGTCCCTACGAGCAGTACTTC. This translates into CASSRPRTSGGPYEQYF.

The CDR3 DNA follows: TGCAGCGTTGAACCTAGGCCATATCAAGCGGAAGAGACCCAGTACTTC. Translation gives CSVEPRPYQAEETQYF. This rearrangement joins TRBV29-1 to TRBJ2-5, with D perhaps matching TRBD2 (5 bases). Germline V CDR1 and CDR2: SQVTM, ANQGSEA. Deletions cut 2 bases from V and 3 bases from J, with 19 bases between. The CDR3 spans 16 residues.

The chain links TRBV28 to TRBJ2-7; 14 positions agree with TRBD2. Looked up from germline, CDR1 is MDHEN and CDR2 is SYDVKM. With V trimmed by 5 bases and J by 0 bases, 6 bases remained unmatched. This CDR3 has 17 amino acids. CDR3 amino acids: CASSPGTSGGLSYEQYF. The CDR3 coding sequence is TGTGCCAGCAGTCCTGGGACTAGCGGGGGCCTCTCCTACGAGCAGTACTTC.

V gene TRBV5-1 combines with J gene TRBJ1-6, with D tentatively TRBD1 (5 bases). CDR1 is SGHRS and CDR2 is YFSETQ in the germline V gene. The CDR3 consists of 16 residues. V was shortened by 3 bases and J by 10 bases, with 20 bases between the two germline ends. CDR3 in DNA: TGCGCCAGCAGCTGGGGTCTTCGGGACTGGGGGTCACCCCTCCACTTT. The encoded protein is CASSWGLRDWGSPLHF. The whole variable domain, filled in from reference TRBV5-1 and TRBJ1-6, reads KAGVTQTPRYLIKTRGQQVTLSCSPISGHRSVSWYQQTPGQGLQFLFEYFSETQRNKGNFPGRFSGRQFSNSRSEMNVSTLELGDSALYLCASSWGLRDWGSPLHFGNGTRLTVT.

The chain carries TRBV19 and TRBJ2-7, with 8 bases matching TRBD2. This CDR3 has 14 residues. J lost 3 bases, V lost 5 bases, and 6 bases had no gene match. Germline V gives CDR1 LNHDA, CDR2 SQIVND (reference sequence). CDR3 sequence reads: CASSLREDGYEQYF. CDR3 DNA: TGTGCCAGTAGTTTGCGGGAGGATGGCTACGAGCAGTACTTC. The whole variable domain, remainder taken from reference TRBV19 and TRBJ2-7, is DGGITQSPKYLFRKEGQNVTLSCEQNLNHDAMYWYRQDPGQGLRLIYYSQIVNDFQKGDIAEGYSVSREKKESFPLTVTSAQKNPTAFYLCASSLREDGYEQYFGPGTRLTVT.